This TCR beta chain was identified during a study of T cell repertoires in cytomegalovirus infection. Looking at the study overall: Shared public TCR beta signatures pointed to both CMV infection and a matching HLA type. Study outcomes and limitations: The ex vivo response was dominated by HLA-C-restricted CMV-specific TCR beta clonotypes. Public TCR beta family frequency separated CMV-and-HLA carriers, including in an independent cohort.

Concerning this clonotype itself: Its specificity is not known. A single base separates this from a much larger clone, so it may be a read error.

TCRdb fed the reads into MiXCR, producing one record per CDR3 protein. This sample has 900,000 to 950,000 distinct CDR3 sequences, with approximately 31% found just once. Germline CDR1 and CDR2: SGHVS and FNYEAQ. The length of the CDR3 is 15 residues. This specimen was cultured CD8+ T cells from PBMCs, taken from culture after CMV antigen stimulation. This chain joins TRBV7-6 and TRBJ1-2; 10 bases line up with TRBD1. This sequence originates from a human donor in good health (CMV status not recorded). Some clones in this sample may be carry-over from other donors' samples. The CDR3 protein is CVSSPRTGGGYGYTF. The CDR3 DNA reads TGTGTCAGCAGCCCAAGGACAGGGGGTGGCTATGGCTACACCTTC. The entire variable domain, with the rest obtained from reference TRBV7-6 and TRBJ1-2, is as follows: GAGVSQSPRYKVTKRGQDVALRCDPISGHVSLYWYRQALGQGPEFLTYFNYEAQQDKSGLPNDRFSAERPEGSISTLTIQRTEQRDSAMYRCVSSPRTGGGYGYTFGSGTRLTVV.